The 6 T cell receptor beta chains listed next were all sequenced from one sample in a study of regulatory T cells in long-lasting Graves disease. The sample's time point: newly diagnosed GD, antithyroid drugs for less than 3 months. There was RNA extracted from PBMCs, and the TCR library was made from it. Researchers made TCR beta libraries by using iRepertoire HTBI primers and running Arm-PCR on CDR3 regions. A single record per CDR3 protein comes from TCRdb applying MiXCR to the multiplex PCR reads. The top ten clones hold roughly 8.2% of a sample with some 490,000 distinct CDR3 sequences, more than 10% of them seen once. A further study also used this sample, focusing on T cells in Graves' hyperthyroidism and ophthalmopathy.

Sequencing used peripheral blood mononuclear cells (PBMCs), obtained at new diagnosis, from a patient treated with antithyroid drugs. The receptors originated from a woman aged 25 to 45 with Graves disease.

Here the CDR3 reads CASSSQGKGLETQYF. CDR3 DNA sequence: TGTGCCAGCAGCTCACAGGGAAAGGGCTTGGAGACCCAGTACTTC. The V gene is TRBV28, the J gene TRBJ2-3; tentatively, D is TRBD1 (6 bases). The J call may be incorrect, as the DNA end agrees better with TRBJ2-5. The CDR3 runs to 15 residues. The germline CDR1 and CDR2 sequences are MDHEN and SYDVKM.

Turning to this clonotype: One base separates it from a far larger clone, so it is likely a read error. The J gene is TRBJ2-1, the V gene TRBV6-2 or TRBV6-3, with 7 nucleotides matching TRBD2. J gave up 10 bases and V 1 base, and 7 bases lay outside the gene matches. This CDR3 is 14 amino acids long. Germline loops: CDR1 MNHEY, CDR2 SVGEGT. CDR3 bases: TGTGCCAGCAGTTACTTCGAGACTAGCAACGAGCAGTTCTTC. Encoded protein: CASSYFETSNEQFF.

The chain recombines TRBV11-1 with TRBJ2-3; maybe TRBD2 (6 bases). The germline CDR1 and CDR2 sequences are SGHAT and FQDESV (reference sequence). Trimming left V 2 bases short and J 0 bases short, with 12 bases between. CDR3 size: 16 residues. Written as DNA, the CDR3 is TGTGCCAGCAGCTTATTTCGGGGAGGTAGCACAGATACGCAGTATTTT. This encodes CASSLFRGGSTDTQYF.

This clonotype has more than one count but fewer than ten. A much more abundant neighbour one base away suggests this may be a read error. The chain joins TRBV12-3 or TRBV12-4 to TRBJ2-7, with a weak D call TRBD2 (6 bases). The CDR3 length is 14 residues. The CDR3 coding sequence is TGTGCCAGCAGTTTTGGGGGGAGCAAGTCCGAGCAGTGCTTC. Amino acid sequence: CASSFGGSKSEQCF.

The chain has TRBV5-1 and TRBJ2-2; TRBD1 aligns across 7 bases. Germline values: CDR1 SGHRS, CDR2 YFSETQ. Trimming removed 4 bases from V and 6 bases from J; junction bases left unmatched: 9. There are 15 residues in the CDR3. CDR3 region: CASSADRQFPGELFF. CDR3 in DNA: TGCGCCAGCAGCGCGGACAGGCAATTCCCCGGGGAGCTGTTTTTT.

In its sample, this clonotype was seen many times. The gene calls are TRBV27 and TRBJ2-3; 7 bases agree with TRBD1. Trimming cost V 6 bases and J 4 bases; bases outside gene matches: 7. This CDR3 has 14 amino acids. Germline V gives CDR1 MNHEY, CDR2 SMNVEV (reference sequence). The CDR3 DNA sequence: TGTGCCAGCAGGGACAGGCTCACCGCAGATACGCAGTATTTT. Its translation is CASRDRLTADTQYF.